This TCR beta chain was sequenced for a study of blood T cell repertoires in COVID-19. Study as a whole: The United States, Italy and Spain provided the acute and convalescent COVID-19 samples. PBMCs, B-cell-depleted T cells, or T cells were the source of the cDNA or gDNA that made up the material.

During active infection, Seattle patients enrolled and were then monitored through disease. In the source study's methods: Reference gene primer amplification in the assay estimated nucleated cell counts. TCRdb keeps only in-frame clones here, not all; method: immunoSEQ multiplex PCR. V and J calls and clone size are copied from that table; D and trimming were computed from the DNA. The table records roughly 70,000 clones, 65% to 90% of them present only once. The CDR3 covers 14 residues. Trimming took off 4 bases at V and 5 bases at J, with 15 bases between the two ends. CDR1 SGHRS and CDR2 YFSETQ come from the germline V gene.

This clonotype was obtained from an elderly man with COVID-19, enrolled during active disease. The chain has TRBV5-1 and TRBJ1-1, with a possible D match to TRBD1 (6 bases). The sequenced sample was peripheral blood. CDR3 residues: CASSGPQGETEAFF. CDR3 DNA: TGCGCCAGCAGCGGACCACAGGGTGAAACTGAAGCTTTCTTT.